Detailed here is one TCR beta chain. No antigen is known for it. This entry comes from a study of identical twins. Trimming shortened V by 1 base and J by 5 bases, and 12 bases separated the two germline ends. This CDR3 comprises 14 residues. CDR1 is SGHAT, CDR2 FQNNGV, per germline. Study results and limitations: Analyses of zero insertions could be partly confounded by invariant MAIT and iNKT cells.

TCRdb passed the 5' RACE reads through MiXCR, listing each CDR3 protein once. The table lists 650,000 to 800,000 distinct CDR3 sequences, about 9.4% of them singletons. These data also featured in a second study, about yellow fever vaccine responses in identical twins.

Sequencing input: PBMCs. The sequence was obtained from a woman aged 18 to 35 in good health. The chain recombines TRBV11-2 with TRBJ2-7; D is undetermined. The chain's CDR3 is CASSLVSLADEQYF. In DNA form, the CDR3 reads TGTGCCAGCAGCTTAGTATCCCTTGCGGACGAGCAGTACTTC.